The 25 T cell receptor beta chains listed next were all sequenced from one sample in a study of cytomegalovirus exposure and HLA in healthy donors. Primers included in the PCR were 60 Vbeta and 13 Jbeta primers. Libraries were prepared by immunoSEQ multiplex PCR; TCRdb keeps only in-frame clonotypes and omits some of them. Of about 200,000 clones in the sample, around 83% were seen once. The sample was PBMCs. The receptors stem from a man aged 40-49 years in good health and CMV-seropositive.

The chain has TRBV7-8 and TRBJ1-1; the match to TRBD1 covers 7 bases. Looked up from germline, CDR1 is SGHVS and CDR2 is FQNEAQ. Losses at the gene ends were 5 bases for V and 4 bases for J; bases not matched to a gene: 4. This CDR3 spans 13 amino acids. This CDR3 reads CASSRTGGTEAFF. CDR3 coding DNA: TGTGCCAGCAGCCGGACAGGAGGCACTGAAGCTTTCTTT.

In this sample, this clone turned up a few times. The chain links TRBV9 to TRBJ2-1, with D possibly being TRBD1 (6 bases). The germline V and J ends were trimmed by 4 bases and 3 bases, with 11 bases remaining between them. The germline V gene has CDR1 SGDLS and CDR2 YYNGEE. This CDR3 spans 14 amino acids. The CDR3: CASSPQQGYNEQFF. The DNA of the CDR3 is TGTGCCAGCAGCCCCCAACAGGGCTACAATGAGCAGTTCTTC.

The rearrangement uses TRBV5-6 and TRBJ2-7, with D unclear. This CDR3 contains 14 residues. V shed 4 bases and J shed 1 base, with 12 bases lying between them. CDR1 and CDR2 from the germline V gene are SGHDT and YYEEEE. CDR3 amino acids: CASSPRSSSYEQYF. The CDR3 DNA follows: TGTGCCAGCAGCCCCCGGAGTTCGTCCTACGAGCAGTACTTC.

The table lists this clone with a count of one. In nucleotides, the CDR3 is TGTGCCAGTAGTTCCGGCGCAGGGCGAGAGACCCAGTACTTC. Its protein is CASSSGAGRETQYF. V usage is TRBV19 and J usage is TRBJ2-5, with a tentative D call TRBD1 (5 bases). V was pared by 5 bases and J by 4 bases, with 14 bases between. Germline V CDR1 and CDR2: LNHDA, SQIVND (reference sequence). The CDR3 totals 14 residues. The variable domain in full, completed from reference TRBV19 and TRBJ2-5, reads DGGITQSPKYLFRKEGQNVTLSCEQNLNHDAMYWYRQDPGQGLRLIYYSQIVNDFQKGDIAEGYSVSREKKESFPLTVTSAQKNPTAFYLCASSSGAGRETQYFGPGTRLLVL.

J is TRBJ1-1 and V is TRBV19; tentatively, D is TRBD1 (6 bases). The CDR3 covers 13 residues. Germline lookup yields CDR1 LNHDA and CDR2 SQIVND (reference sequence). Trimming shortened V by 7 bases and J by 2 bases, and 11 bases separated the two germline ends. CDR3 nucleotides: TGTGCCAGTACCGGGACATATAACACTGAAGCTTTCTTT. It yields the protein CASTGTYNTEAFF.

The V gene is TRBV5-8, the J gene TRBJ1-5, with TRBD1 matching 7 bases. Trimming cost V 4 bases and J 0 bases; bases outside gene matches: 4. The CDR3 is 15 residues long. Per the germline V gene, CDR1 is SGHTS and CDR2 is YDEGEE. CDR3 loop: CASSTDRNSNQPQHF. The DNA of the CDR3 is TGTGCCAGCAGCACGGACAGGAATAGCAATCAGCCCCAGCATTTT.

This clone was recorded only once. The chain recombines TRBV29-1 with TRBJ2-5; 8 nucleotides agree with TRBD2. This CDR3 comprises 13 residues. The germline V gene encodes CDR1 SQVTM and CDR2 ANQGSEA. V gave up 3 bases and J gave up 4 bases; unmatched junction bases: 4. The CDR3 coding sequence is TGCAGCGTTGATAGGGCGGGAGGAGAGACCCAGTACTTC. It codes for CSVDRAGGETQYF.

This chain uses TRBV5-1 with TRBJ2-7; TRBD2 aligns across 9 bases. Losses at the gene ends were 0 bases for V and 5 bases for J; bases not matched to a gene: 3. This CDR3 comprises 14 residues. CDR1 and CDR2 from the germline V gene are SGHRS and YFSETQ. The CDR3 sequence is CASSLGLAGHEQYF. CDR3 DNA: TGCGCCAGCAGCTTGGGGCTAGCGGGACACGAGCAGTACTTC.

This clone showed up just once. This chain connects TRBV5-4 to TRBJ2-3, with TRBD1 as a possible D gene (8 bases). CDR1 is SGHNT and CDR2 is YYREEE in the germline V gene (reference sequence). The ends were cut back, 3 bases at V and 7 bases at J, with 24 bases in the middle. The CDR3 runs 17 residues. The CDR3 region is CASSSVQGSGDRYTQYF. The CDR3 nucleotides are TGTGCCAGCAGCTCAGTCCAGGGAAGCGGGGACAGGTATACGCAGTATTTT. The full variable domain, rest sourced from reference TRBV5-4 and TRBJ2-3, is ETGVTQSPTHLIKTRGQQVTLRCSSQSGHNTVSWYQQALGQGPQFIFQYYREEENGRGNFPPRFSGLQFPNYSSELNVNALELDDSALYLCASSSVQGSGDRYTQYFGPGTRLTVL.

The chain carries TRBV5-1 and TRBJ2-5; D unclear. CDR3 length: 14 amino acids. V shed 0 bases and J shed 5 bases, with 11 bases lying between them. The germline V gene has CDR1 SGHRS and CDR2 YFSETQ. DNA for the CDR3: TGCGCCAGCAGCTTGGATGGGCCTTGGGAGACCCAGTACTTC. Translated, it gives CASSLDGPWETQYF.

The gene calls are TRBV19 and TRBJ1-2; D ambiguous. The length of the CDR3 is 15 residues. V dropped 2 bases and J dropped 0 bases, with 10 bases sitting between them. Germline V lookup: CDR1 LNHDA, CDR2 SQIVND (reference sequence). CDR3 residues: CASSIYSVSNYGYTF. CDR3 bases: TGTGCCAGTAGTATATATTCCGTTTCTAACTATGGCTACACCTTC.

Worth noting for this clone: A junction boundary mismatches the germline segment, possibly from a read error. The rearrangement links TRBV2 to TRBJ2-6, with TRBD1 matching 10 bases. The CDR3 is made up of 13 amino acids. Germline V gene sequence: CDR1 SNHLY, CDR2 FYNNEI. CDR3 amino acids: CATRTGGANGLTF. CDR3 nucleotides: TGTGCCACCCGGACAGGGGGGGCCAACGGCCTGACTTTC.

This clone was found a few times. The genes are TRBV6-5 and TRBJ1-1, with 7 bases matching TRBD1. CDR3 length equals 15 residues. Per germline, CDR1 MNHEY and CDR2 SVGAGI. Trimming took 6 bases from V and 1 from J; bases not matched to a gene: 8. The CDR3 loop is CASRRLQGENTEAFF. The DNA for the CDR3 is TGTGCCAGCAGACGCCTCCAGGGGGAGAACACTGAAGCTTTCTTT.

This chain uses TRBV7-6 with TRBJ2-7; no clear D gene. Trimming stripped 5 bases from V and 7 bases from J, with 9 bases between. Germline CDR1 SGHVS, CDR2 FNYEAQ. The CDR3 is 11 residues long. The CDR3 DNA sequence: TGTGCCAGCAGCGGAGACCGGGAGCAGTACTTC. It yields the protein CASSGDREQYF. Full variable domain (outside the CDR3, taken from reference TRBV7-6 and TRBJ2-7): GAGVSQSPRYKVTKRGQDVALRCDPISGHVSLYWYRQALGQGPEFLTYFNYEAQQDKSGLPNDRFSAERPEGSISTLTIQRTEQRDSAMYRCASSGDREQYFGPGTRLTVT.

This chain uses TRBV5-4 with TRBJ1-1; TRBD1 matches at 7 bases. CDR3 size: 14 residues. The germline CDR1 and CDR2 sequences are SGHNT and YYREEE (reference sequence). The trim removed 3 bases at V and 2 bases at J, leaving 4 bases unmatched. The CDR3 DNA is TGTGCCAGCAGCTCAGGGACAGCAAACACTGAAGCTTTCTTT. Protein product: CASSSGTANTEAFF.

This chain links TRBV10-3 with TRBJ2-2, with D perhaps TRBD2 (6 bases). Germline CDR1 is ENHRY and CDR2 is SYGVKD. With 8 bases removed from V and 0 bases from J, the gap between germline ends came to 10 bases. The CDR3 consists of 14 residues. DNA for the CDR3: TGTGCCATCGGCGGGACGGCGAACACCGGGGAGCTGTTTTTT. Amino acid sequence: CAIGGTANTGELFF.

Only a few counts were recorded for this clone. The J gene is TRBJ2-7, the V gene TRBV7-9; 9 nucleotides line up with TRBD2. The CDR3 is made up of 16 amino acids. Germline loops: CDR1 SEHNR, CDR2 FQNEAQ (reference sequence). J lost 0 bases, V lost 1 base, and 4 bases had no gene match. The CDR3 DNA is TGTGCCAGCAGCTTAGGGCTAGCGGGGACCTCCTACGAGCAGTACTTC. Residues: CASSLGLAGTSYEQYF.

This chain connects TRBV7-2 to TRBJ2-7; TRBD2 aligns across 8 bases. The germline gives CDR1 SGHTA, CDR2 FQGNSA. V dropped 6 bases and J dropped 0; count of bases not matched to a gene: 4. The length of the CDR3 is 14 residues. In nucleotides, the CDR3 is TGTGCCAGCAGGCCCACTAGCGGCTCCTACGAGCAGTACTTC. As protein: CASRPTSGSYEQYF.

This clone was counted only a few times. The gene calls are TRBV4-3 and TRBJ1-2, with D tentatively TRBD1 (5 bases). V was pared by 0 bases and J by 11 bases, with 13 bases between. CDR1 and CDR2 from the germline V gene are LGHNA and YSLEER. The CDR3 contains 13 residues. The CDR3 DNA sequence: TGCGCCAGCAGCCAAGAACCCAGGGTGAGATACACCTTC. The encoded protein is CASSQEPRVRYTF.

The rearrangement joins TRBV18 to TRBJ2-7; 15 positions match TRBD2. With V trimmed by 3 bases and J by 7 bases, 7 bases remained unmatched. The CDR3 runs 16 residues. CDR1 KGHSH and CDR2 LQKENI come from the germline V gene. Here the CDR3 DNA reads TGTGCCAGCTCACCGATTCCGGGACTAGCGGGAGGAGAGCAGTACTTC. It encodes CASSPIPGLAGGEQYF.

CDR3 protein: CASSFPGTEAFF. The CDR3 nucleotides are TGTGCCAGCAGTTTTCCAGGCACTGAAGCTTTCTTT. The genes are TRBV28 and TRBJ1-1; D gene unclear. With 3 bases removed from V and 4 bases from J, the gap between germline ends came to 6 bases. This CDR3 region has 12 residues. CDR1 and CDR2 from the germline V gene are MDHEN and SYDVKM.

This clone showed up just once. The chain carries TRBV18 and TRBJ1-1; D possibly corresponds to TRBD1 (6 bases). The V gene lost 3 bases and the J gene lost 0 bases, with 14 bases spanning the gap. CDR3 length: 16 residues. Germline CDR1 is KGHSH and CDR2 is LQKENI. The CDR3 DNA sequence: TGTGCCAGCTCACCGTTCGACAGGAGGATGAACACTGAAGCTTTCTTT. Protein product: CASSPFDRRMNTEAFF.

The chain carries TRBV6-1 and TRBJ2-6; D is unresolved. The CDR3 covers 17 residues. The V end lost 0 bases, the J end lost 3 bases, and 12 bases lay between the germline ends. Germline CDR1 and CDR2: MNHNS and SASEGT. The CDR3 sequence is CASSEAPHQIGANVLTF. The CDR3 bases are TGTGCCAGCAGTGAAGCGCCCCACCAGATTGGGGCCAACGTCCTGACTTTC.

V usage is TRBV7-3 and J usage is TRBJ2-2; 8 positions agree with TRBD2. This CDR3 has 17 residues. V shed 0 bases, J shed 6 bases, and the junction held 9 bases outside the gene matches. Germline V gene data show CDR1 as SGHTA and CDR2 as FQGTGA. DNA for the CDR3: TGTGCCAGCAGCTTAACTAGCGGGACCTTGGATGCCGGGGAGCTGTTTTTT. It yields the protein CASSLTSGTLDAGELFF. Full variable domain (missing parts from reference TRBV7-3 and TRBJ2-2): GAGVSQTPSNKVTEKGKYVELRCDPISGHTALYWYRQSLGQGPEFLIYFQGTGAADDSGLPNDRFFAVRPEGSVSTLKIQRTERGDSAVYLCASSLTSGTLDAGELFFGEGSRLTVL.

The V and J genes are TRBV7-6 and TRBJ1-1; a weak D match, TRBD1 (5 bases). Looked up from germline, CDR1 is SGHVS and CDR2 is FNYEAQ. CDR3 size: 14 residues. V lost 3 bases to trimming and J lost 6 bases, with 14 bases between them. CDR3 in amino acids: CASSLGKGYSEAFF. The CDR3 DNA follows: TGTGCCAGCAGCTTGGGGAAGGGGTACTCTGAAGCTTTCTTT.